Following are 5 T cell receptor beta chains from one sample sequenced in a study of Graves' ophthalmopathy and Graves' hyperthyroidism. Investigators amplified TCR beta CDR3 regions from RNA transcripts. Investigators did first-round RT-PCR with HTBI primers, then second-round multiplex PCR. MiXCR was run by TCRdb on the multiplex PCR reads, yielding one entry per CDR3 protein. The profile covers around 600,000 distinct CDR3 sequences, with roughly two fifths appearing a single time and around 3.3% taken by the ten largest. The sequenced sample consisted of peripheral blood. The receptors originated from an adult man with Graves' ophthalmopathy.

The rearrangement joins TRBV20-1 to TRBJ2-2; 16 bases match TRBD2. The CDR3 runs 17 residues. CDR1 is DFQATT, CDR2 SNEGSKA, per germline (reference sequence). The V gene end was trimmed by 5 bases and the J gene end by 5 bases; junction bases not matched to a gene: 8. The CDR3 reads CSAFPGLAGGRTGELFF. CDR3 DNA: TGCAGTGCTTTCCCGGGACTAGCGGGAGGGCGTACCGGGGAGCTGTTTTTT.

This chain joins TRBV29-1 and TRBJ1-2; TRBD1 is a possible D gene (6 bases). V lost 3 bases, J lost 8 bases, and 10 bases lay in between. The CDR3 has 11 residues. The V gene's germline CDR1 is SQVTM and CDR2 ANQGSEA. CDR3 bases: TGCAGCGTTGACAAACAGGGAGGCTACACCTTC. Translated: CSVDKQGGYTF.

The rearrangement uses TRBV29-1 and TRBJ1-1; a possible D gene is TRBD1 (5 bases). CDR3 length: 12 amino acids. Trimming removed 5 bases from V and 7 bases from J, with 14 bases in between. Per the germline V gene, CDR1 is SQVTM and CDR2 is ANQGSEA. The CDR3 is CSVLGGDNEAFF. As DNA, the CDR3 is TGCAGCGTTCTGGGAGGGGATAATGAAGCTTTCTTT. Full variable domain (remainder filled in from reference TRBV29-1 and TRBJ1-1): SAVISQKPSRDICQRGTSLTIQCQVDSQVTMMFWYRQQPGQSLTLIATANQGSEATYESGFVIDKFPISRPNLTFSTLTVSNMSPEDSSIYLCSVLGGDNEAFFGQGTRLTVV.

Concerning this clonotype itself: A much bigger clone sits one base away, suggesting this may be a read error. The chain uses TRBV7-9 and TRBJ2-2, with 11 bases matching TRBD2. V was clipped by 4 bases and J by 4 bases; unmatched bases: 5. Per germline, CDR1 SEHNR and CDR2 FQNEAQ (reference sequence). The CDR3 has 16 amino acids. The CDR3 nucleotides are TGTGCCAGCAGCTCTACTAGCGGGAGTACCACCGGGGAGCTGTTTTTT. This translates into CASSSTSGSTTGELFF.

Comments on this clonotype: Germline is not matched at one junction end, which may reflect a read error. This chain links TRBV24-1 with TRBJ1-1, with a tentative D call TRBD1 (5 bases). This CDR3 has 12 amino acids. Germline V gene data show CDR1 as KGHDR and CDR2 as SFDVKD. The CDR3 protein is CAASDHGGEAFF. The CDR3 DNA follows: TGTGCCGCCAGTGATCACGGGGGTGAAGCCTTCTTT.